This T cell receptor beta chain was captured by sequencing in a study of cytomegalovirus exposure and HLA in healthy donors. V trimming: 6 bases; J trimming: 5 bases; junction bases outside the gene matches: 8. Germline CDR1 and CDR2: MNHNY and SVGAGI (reference sequence). The CDR3 runs 15 residues. Study-level findings and limits: Reportedly, TCR beta sequences accurately predicted HLA-A and HLA-B alleles in most subjects. Sequencing likely caused a cluster of highly shared sequence variants. Further analysis, carried out later, found HLA-associated TCR beta chains more clonally expanded than equally common other chains. The classifier, whose performance was assessed in both the original and validation cohorts, reportedly diagnosed cytomegalovirus status with high specificity and sensitivity.

Regarding this clone: What it binds is not known.

The PCR ran on 60 Vbeta and 13 Jbeta primers. Sequenced by immunoSEQ multiplex PCR; TCRdb stores in-frame clones only, minus some. The sample has around 100,000 clones; 79% are singletons. The rearrangement joins TRBV6-6 to TRBJ2-1; 9 bases agree with TRBD2. The clonotype was recovered from a man between 50 and 59 years old in good health and CMV-seropositive. Sequencing used PBMCs. CDR3 nucleotides: TGTGCCAGCAGAAAGACTAGCGGAGCTGACAATGAGCAGTTCTTC. Translation gives CASRKTSGADNEQFF.